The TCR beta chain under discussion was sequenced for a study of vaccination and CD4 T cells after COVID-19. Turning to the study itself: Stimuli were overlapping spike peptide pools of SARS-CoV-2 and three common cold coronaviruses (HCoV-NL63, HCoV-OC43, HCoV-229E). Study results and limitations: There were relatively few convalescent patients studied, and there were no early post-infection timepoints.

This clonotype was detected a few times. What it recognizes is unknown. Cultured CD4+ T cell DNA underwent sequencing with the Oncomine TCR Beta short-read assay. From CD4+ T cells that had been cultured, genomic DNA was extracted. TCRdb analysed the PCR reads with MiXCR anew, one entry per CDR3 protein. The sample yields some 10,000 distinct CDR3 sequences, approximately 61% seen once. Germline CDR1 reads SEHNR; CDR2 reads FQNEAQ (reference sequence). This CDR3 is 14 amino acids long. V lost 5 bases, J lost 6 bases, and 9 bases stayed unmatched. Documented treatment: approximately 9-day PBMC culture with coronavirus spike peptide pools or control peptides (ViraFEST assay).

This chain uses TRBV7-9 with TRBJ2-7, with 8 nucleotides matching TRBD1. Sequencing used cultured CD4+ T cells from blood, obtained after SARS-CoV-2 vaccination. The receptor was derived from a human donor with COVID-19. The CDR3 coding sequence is TGTGCCAGCAGCCCGACGGACAGGGAGTTCGAGCAGTACTTC. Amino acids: CASSPTDREFEQYF.